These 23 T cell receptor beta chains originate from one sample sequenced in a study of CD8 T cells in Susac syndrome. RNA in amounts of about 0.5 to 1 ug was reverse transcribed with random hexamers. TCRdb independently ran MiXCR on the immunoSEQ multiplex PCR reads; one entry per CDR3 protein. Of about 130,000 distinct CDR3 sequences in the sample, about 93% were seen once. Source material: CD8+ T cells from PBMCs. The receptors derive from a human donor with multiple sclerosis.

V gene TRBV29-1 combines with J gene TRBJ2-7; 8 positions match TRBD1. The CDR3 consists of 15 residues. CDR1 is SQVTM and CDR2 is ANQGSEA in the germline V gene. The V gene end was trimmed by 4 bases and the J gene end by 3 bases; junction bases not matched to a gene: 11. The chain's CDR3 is CSVARGDRRVYEQYF. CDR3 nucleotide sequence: TGCAGCGTTGCGAGGGGGGACAGGCGGGTCTACGAGCAGTACTTC.

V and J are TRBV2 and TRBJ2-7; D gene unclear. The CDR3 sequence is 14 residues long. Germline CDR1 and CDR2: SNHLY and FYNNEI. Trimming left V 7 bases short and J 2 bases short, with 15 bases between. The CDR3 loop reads CASKAPPGPYEQYF. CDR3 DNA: TGTGCCAGCAAGGCCCCTCCCGGCCCCTACGAGCAGTACTTC. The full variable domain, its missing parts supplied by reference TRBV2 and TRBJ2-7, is EPEVTQTPSHQVTQMGQEVILRCVPISNHLYFYWYRQILGQKVEFLVSFYNNEISEKSEIFDDQFSVERPDGSNFTLKIRSTKLEDSAMYFCASKAPPGPYEQYFGPGTRLTVT.

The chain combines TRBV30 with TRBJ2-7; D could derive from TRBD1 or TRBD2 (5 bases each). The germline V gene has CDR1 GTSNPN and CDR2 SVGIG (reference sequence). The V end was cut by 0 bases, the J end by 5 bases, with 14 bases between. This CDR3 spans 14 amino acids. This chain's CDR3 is CAWSVGYGTHEQYF. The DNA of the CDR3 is TGTGCCTGGAGTGTCGGCTACGGGACGCACGAGCAGTACTTC.

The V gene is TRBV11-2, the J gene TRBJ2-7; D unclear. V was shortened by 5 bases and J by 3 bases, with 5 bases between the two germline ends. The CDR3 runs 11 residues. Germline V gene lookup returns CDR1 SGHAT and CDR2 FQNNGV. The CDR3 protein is CASSPNYEQYF. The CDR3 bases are TGTGCCAGCAGCCCCAACTACGAGCAGTACTTC.

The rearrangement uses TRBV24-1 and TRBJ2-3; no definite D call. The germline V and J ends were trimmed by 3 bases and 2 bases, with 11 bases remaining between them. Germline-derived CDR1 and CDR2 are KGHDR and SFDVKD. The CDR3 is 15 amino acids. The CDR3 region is CATSDHGSYTDTQYF. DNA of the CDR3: TGTGCCACCAGTGATCACGGATCCTACACAGATACGCAGTATTTT.

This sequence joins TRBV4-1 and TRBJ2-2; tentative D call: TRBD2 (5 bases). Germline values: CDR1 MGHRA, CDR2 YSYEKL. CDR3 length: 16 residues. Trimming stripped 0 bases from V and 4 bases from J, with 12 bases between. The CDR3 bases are TGCGCCAGCAGCCAAGATCCGGGGTTGCGCACCGGGGAGCTGTTTTTT. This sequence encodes CASSQDPGLRTGELFF.

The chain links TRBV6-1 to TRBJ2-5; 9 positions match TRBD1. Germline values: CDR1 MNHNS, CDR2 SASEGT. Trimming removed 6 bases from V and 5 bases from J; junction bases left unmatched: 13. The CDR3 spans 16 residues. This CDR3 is CASSPIGTGKWETQYF. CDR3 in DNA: TGTGCCAGCAGCCCTATCGGGACAGGGAAGTGGGAGACCCAGTACTTC.

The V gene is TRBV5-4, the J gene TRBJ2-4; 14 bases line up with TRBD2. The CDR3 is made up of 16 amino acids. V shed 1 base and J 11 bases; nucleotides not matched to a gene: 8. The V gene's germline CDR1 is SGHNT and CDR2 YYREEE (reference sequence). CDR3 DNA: TGTGCCAGCAGCTTGCCTCTCGGGACTAGCGGGAGCGTTCAGTACTTC. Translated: CASSLPLGTSGSVQYF.

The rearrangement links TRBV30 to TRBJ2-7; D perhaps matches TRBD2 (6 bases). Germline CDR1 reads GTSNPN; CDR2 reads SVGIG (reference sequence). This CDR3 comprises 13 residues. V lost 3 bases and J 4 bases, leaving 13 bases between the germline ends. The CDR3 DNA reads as TGTGCCTGGAGCCCCGGGGGTTGGTACGAGCAGTACTTC. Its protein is CAWSPGGWYEQYF.

CDR3 sequence reads: CASSSSHEAFF. Here the CDR3 DNA reads TGCGCCAGCAGCTCATCCCATGAAGCTTTCTTT. This chain uses TRBV5-1 with TRBJ1-1; unclear D gene. The CDR3 runs 11 residues. Germline CDR1 SGHRS, CDR2 YFSETQ. The V end was cut by 3 bases, the J end by 7 bases, with 7 bases between. The entire variable domain, with the rest obtained from reference TRBV5-1 and TRBJ1-1, is as follows: KAGVTQTPRYLIKTRGQQVTLSCSPISGHRSVSWYQQTPGQGLQFLFEYFSETQRNKGNFPGRFSGRQFSNSRSEMNVSTLELGDSALYLCASSSSHEAFFGQGTRLTVV.

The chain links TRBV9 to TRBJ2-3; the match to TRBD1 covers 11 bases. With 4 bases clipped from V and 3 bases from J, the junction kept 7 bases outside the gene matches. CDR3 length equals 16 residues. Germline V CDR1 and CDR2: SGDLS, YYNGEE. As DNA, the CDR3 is TGTGCCAGCAGCAACCCAGGACAGGGGGCTACAGATACGCAGTATTTT. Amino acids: CASSNPGQGATDTQYF. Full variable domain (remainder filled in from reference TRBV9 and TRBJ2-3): DSGVTQTPKHLITATGQRVTLRCSPRSGDLSVYWYQQSLDQGLQFLIQYYNGEERAKGNILERFSAQQFPDLHSELNLSSLELGDSALYFCASSNPGQGATDTQYFGPGTRLTVL.

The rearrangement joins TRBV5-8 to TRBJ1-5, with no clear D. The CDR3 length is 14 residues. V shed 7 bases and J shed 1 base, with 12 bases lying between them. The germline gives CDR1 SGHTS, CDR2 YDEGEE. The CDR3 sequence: CASEVLESNQPQHF. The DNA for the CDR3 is TGTGCCAGCGAAGTACTGGAAAGCAATCAGCCCCAGCATTTT.

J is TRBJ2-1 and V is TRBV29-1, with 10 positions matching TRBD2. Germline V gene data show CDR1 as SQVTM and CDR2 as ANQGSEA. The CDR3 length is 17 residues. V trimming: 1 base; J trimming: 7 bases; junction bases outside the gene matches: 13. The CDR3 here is CSVEGESGRAWSNEQFF. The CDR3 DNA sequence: TGCAGCGTTGAAGGAGAAAGCGGGAGGGCCTGGTCTAATGAGCAGTTCTTC.

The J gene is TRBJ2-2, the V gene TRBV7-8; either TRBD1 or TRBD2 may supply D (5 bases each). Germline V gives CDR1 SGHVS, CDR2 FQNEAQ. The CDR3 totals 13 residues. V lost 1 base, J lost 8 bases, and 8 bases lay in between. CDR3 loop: CASSLVGEGELFF. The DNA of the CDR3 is TGTGCCAGCAGCTTAGTGGGGGAGGGGGAGCTGTTTTTT.

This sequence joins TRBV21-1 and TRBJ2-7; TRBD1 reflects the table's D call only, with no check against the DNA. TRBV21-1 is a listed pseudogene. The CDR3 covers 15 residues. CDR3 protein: CASNLGVRGMYEQYF. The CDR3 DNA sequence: TGTGCCAGCAACCTGGGGGTCAGGGGGATGTACGAGCAGTACTTC.

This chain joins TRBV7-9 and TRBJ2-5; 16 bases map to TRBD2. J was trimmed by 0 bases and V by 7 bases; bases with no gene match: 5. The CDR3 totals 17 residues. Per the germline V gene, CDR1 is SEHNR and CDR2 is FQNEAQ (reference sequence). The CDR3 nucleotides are TGTGCCAGCAAGGGACTAGCGGGAGGGCCTGACCAAGAGACCCAGTACTTC. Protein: CASKGLAGGPDQETQYF.

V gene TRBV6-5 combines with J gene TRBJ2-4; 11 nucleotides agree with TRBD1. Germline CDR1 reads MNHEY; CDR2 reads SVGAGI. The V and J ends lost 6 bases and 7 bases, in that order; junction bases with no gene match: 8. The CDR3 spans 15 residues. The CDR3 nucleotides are TGTGCCAGCAGGCCGGGACAGGGGGGTCGGAACATTCAGTACTTC. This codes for CASRPGQGGRNIQYF.

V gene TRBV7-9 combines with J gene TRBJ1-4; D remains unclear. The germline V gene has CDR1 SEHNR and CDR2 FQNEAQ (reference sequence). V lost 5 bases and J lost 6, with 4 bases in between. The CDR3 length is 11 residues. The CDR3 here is CASSIDEKLFF. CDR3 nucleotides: TGTGCCAGCAGCATTGATGAAAAACTGTTTTTT.

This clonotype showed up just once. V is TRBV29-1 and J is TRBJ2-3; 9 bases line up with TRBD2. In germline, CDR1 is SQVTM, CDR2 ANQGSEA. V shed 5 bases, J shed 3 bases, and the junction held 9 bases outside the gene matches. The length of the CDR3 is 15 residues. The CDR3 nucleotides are TGCAGCGTTTTAGCGGGAGTGAGGGCTACAGATACGCAGTATTTT. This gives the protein CSVLAGVRATDTQYF.

For the CDR3, the DNA is TGCAGCGTTGAAGAAGCGGAGAACACTGAAGCTTTCTTT. Translation gives CSVEEAENTEAFF. This chain connects TRBV29-1 to TRBJ1-1; no firm D call. Germline V gene data show CDR1 as SQVTM and CDR2 as ANQGSEA. Deletions cut 0 bases from V and 1 base from J, with 6 bases between. CDR3 length: 13 residues.

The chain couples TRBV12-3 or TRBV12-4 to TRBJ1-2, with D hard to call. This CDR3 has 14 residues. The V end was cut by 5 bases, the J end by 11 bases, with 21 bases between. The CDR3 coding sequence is TGTGCCAGCAGTCCTATTTGGCCCCCCCGTGTGTACACCTTC. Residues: CASSPIWPPRVYTF.

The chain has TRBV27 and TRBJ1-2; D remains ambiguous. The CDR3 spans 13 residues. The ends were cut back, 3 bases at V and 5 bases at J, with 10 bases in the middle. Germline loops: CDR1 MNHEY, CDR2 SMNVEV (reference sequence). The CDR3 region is CASSFGVMYGYTF. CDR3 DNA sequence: TGTGCCAGCAGTTTTGGGGTAATGTATGGCTACACCTTC.

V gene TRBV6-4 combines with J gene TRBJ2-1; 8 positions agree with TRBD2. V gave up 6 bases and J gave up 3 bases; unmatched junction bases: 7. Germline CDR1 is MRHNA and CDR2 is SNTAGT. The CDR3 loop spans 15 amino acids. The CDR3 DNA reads TGTGCCAGCAGCGACCGACTAGCGAGCTACAATGAGCAGTTCTTC. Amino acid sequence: CASSDRLASYNEQFF.